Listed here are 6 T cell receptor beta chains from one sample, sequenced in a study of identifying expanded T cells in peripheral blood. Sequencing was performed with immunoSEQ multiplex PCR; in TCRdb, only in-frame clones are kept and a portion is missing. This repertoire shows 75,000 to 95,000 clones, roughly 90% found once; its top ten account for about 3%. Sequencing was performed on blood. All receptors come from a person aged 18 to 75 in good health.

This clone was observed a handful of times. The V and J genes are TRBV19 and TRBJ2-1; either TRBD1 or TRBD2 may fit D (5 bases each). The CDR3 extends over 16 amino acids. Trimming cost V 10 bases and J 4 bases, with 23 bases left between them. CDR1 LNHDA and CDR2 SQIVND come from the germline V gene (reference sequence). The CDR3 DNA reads TGTGCCACCTCAAGGGAGACAGTTCGGAGGTACAATGAGCAGTTCTTC. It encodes CATSRETVRRYNEQFF.

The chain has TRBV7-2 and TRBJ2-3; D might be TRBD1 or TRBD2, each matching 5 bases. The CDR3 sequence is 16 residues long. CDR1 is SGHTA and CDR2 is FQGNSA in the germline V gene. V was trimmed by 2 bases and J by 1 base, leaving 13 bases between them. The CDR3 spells CASSLSRDGGTDTQYF. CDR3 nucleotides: TGTGCCAGCAGCTTATCTCGGGACGGCGGCACAGATACGCAGTATTTT.

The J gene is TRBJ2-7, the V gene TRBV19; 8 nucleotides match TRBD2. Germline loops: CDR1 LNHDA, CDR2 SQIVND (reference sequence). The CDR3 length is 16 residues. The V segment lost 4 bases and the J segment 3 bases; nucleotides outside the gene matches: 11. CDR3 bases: TGTGCCAGTAGTACAGCCGGGACTAGTAATCACTACGAGCAGTACTTC. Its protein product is CASSTAGTSNHYEQYF.

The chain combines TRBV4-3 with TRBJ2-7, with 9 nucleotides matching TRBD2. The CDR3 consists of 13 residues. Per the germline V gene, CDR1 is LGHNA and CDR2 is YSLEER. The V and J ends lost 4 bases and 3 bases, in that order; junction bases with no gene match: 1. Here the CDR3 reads CASSLTSGYEQYF. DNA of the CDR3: TGCGCCAGCAGCCTGACTAGCGGCTACGAGCAGTACTTC.

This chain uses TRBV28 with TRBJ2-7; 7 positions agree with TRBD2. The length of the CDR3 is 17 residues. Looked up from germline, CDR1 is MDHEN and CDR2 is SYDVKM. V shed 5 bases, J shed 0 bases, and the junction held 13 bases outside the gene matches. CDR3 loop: CASSRVWGGGRSYEQYF. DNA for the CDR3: TGTGCCAGCAGTCGGGTTTGGGGCGGGGGACGCTCCTACGAGCAGTACTTC.

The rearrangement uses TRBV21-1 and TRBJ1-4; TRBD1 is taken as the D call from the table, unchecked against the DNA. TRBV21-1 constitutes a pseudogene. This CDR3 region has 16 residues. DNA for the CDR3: TGTGCCAGCAAGGAACAGGGGAATAAAGGTAATGAAAAACTGTTTTTT. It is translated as CASKEQGNKGNEKLFF.